Shown below are 2 T cell receptor beta chains from a single sample sequenced in a study of cytomegalovirus exposure and HLA in healthy donors. Researchers ran the PCR with 60 Vbeta and 13 Jbeta primers. The data were produced by immunoSEQ multiplex PCR, yet TCRdb's version contains in-frame clones alone and is incomplete. The sample includes 85,000 to 130,000 clones, around three quarters of them seen just once. The sequenced sample was PBMCs. The origin of the receptors is a female donor in good health and CMV-seropositive.

This clone is medium-sized (0.01 to 0.1%). The gene calls are TRBV5-5 and TRBJ2-5; 7 bases map to TRBD2. Trimming took 4 bases from V and 1 from J; bases not matched to a gene: 19. The length of the CDR3 is 19 residues. Germline loops: CDR1 SGHKS, CDR2 YYEKEE (reference sequence). This chain's CDR3 is CASSHPPSGGSAPQETQYF. The DNA of the CDR3 is TGTGCCAGCAGCCACCCCCCGTCCGGGGGGTCGGCCCCCCAAGAGACCCAGTACTTC.

The chain employs TRBV27 and TRBJ1-5; D gene unclear. Germline CDR1 MNHEY, CDR2 SMNVEV (reference sequence). V lost 0 bases to trimming and J lost 0 bases, with 6 bases between them. The CDR3 has 15 amino acids. In nucleotides, the CDR3 is TGTGCCAGCAGTTTATCGGGCTATAGCAATCAGCCCCAGCATTTT. This gives the protein CASSLSGYSNQPQHF.